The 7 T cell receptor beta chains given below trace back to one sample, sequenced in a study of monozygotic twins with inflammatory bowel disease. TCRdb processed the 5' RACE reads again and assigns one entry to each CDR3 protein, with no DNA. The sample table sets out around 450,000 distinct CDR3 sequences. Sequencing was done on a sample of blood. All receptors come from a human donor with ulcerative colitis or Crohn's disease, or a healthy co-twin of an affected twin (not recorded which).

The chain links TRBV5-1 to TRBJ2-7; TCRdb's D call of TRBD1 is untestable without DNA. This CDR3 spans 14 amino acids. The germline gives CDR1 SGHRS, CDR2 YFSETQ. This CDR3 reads CASSSTTGTYEQYF.

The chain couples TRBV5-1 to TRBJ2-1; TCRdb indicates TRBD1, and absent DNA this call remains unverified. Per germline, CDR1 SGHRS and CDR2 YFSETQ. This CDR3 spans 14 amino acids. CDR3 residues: CASSLAGGWNEQFF.

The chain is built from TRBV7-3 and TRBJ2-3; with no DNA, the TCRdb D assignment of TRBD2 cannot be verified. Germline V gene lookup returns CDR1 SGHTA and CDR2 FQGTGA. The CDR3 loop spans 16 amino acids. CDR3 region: CASSLQSSGSTDTQYF.

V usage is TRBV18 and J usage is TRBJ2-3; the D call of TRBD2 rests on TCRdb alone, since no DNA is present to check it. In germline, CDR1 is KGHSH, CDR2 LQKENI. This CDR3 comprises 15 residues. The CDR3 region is CASSPPERATDTQYF.

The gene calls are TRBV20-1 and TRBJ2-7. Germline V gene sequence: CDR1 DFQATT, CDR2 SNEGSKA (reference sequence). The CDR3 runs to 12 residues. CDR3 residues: CSAEGSSYEQYF.

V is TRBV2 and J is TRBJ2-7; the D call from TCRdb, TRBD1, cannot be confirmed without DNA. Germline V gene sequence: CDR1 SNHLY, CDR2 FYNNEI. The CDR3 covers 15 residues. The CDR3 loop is CASSQGPSRDHEQYF.

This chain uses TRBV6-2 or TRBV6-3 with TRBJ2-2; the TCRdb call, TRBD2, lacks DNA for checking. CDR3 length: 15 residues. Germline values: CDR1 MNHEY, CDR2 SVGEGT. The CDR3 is CASSLSGSGTGELFF.